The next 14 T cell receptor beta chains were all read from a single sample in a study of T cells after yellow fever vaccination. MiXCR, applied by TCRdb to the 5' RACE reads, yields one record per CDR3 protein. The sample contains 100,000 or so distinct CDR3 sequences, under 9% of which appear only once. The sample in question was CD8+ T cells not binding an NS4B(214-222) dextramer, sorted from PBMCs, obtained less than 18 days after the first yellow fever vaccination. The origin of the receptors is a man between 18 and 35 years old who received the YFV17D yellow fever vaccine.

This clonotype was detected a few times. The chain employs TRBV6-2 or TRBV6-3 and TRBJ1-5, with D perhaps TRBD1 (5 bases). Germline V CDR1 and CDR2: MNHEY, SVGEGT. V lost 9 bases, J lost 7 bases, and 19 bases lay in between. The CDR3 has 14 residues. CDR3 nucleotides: TGTGCCAGTTCCAGGGCCCTTGGGGACCAGCCCCAGCATTTT. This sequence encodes CASSRALGDQPQHF.

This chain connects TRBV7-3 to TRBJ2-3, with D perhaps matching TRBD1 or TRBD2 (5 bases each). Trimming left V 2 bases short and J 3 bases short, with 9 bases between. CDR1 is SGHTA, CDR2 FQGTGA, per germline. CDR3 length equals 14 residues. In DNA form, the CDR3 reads TGTGCCAGCAGCTTAGCTGGGGGAACAGATACGCAGTATTTT. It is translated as CASSLAGGTDTQYF.

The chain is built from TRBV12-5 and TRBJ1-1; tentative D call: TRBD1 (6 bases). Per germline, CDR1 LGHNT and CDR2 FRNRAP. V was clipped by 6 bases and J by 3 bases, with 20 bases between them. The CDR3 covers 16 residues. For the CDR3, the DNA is TGTGCTAGTGGCACTGGTAAGGGGGGCCGGGACACTGAAGCTTTCTTT. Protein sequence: CASGTGKGGRDTEAFF.

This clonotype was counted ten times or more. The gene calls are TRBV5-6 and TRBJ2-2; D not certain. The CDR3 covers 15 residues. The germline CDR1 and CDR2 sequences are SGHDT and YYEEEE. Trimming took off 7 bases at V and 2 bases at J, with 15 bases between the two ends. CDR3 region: CASEKGPYNTGELFF. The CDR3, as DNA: TGTGCCAGCGAAAAAGGGCCTTATAACACCGGGGAGCTGTTTTTT.

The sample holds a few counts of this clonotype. The CDR3 bases are TGTGCCAGCAGCCAAGTCCTATGGTCAGCCTACGAGCAGTACTTC. Its protein is CASSQVLWSAYEQYF. The chain is built from TRBV4-2 and TRBJ2-7; D unclear. Trimming took off 1 base at V and 2 bases at J, with 12 bases between the two ends. The CDR3 extends over 15 amino acids. Germline values: CDR1 LGHNA, CDR2 YNFKEQ.

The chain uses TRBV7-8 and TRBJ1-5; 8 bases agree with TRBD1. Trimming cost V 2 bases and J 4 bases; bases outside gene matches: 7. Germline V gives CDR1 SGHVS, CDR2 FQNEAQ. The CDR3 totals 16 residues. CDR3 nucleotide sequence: TGTGCCAGCAGCTTATTTGAGAACAGGGGGAATCAGCCCCAGCATTTT. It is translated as CASSLFENRGNQPQHF. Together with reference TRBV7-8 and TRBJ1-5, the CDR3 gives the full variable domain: GAGVSQSPRYKVAKRGQDVALRCDPISGHVSLFWYQQALGQGPEFLTYFQNEAQLDKSGLPSDRFFAERPEGSVSTLKIQRTQQEDSAVYLCASSLFENRGNQPQHFGDGTRLSIL.

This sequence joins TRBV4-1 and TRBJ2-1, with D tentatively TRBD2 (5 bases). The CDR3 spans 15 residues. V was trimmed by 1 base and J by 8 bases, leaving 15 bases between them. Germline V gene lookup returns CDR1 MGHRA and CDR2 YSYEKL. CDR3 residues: CASSQAQREIDEQFF. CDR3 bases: TGCGCCAGCAGCCAAGCCCAGAGGGAGATTGATGAGCAGTTCTTC.

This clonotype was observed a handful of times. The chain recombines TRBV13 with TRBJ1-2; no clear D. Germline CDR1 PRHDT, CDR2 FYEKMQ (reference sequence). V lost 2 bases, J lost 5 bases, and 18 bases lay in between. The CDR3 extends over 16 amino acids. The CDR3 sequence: CASSLTYPEDVYGYTF. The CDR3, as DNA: TGTGCCAGCAGCTTAACGTATCCCGAGGATGTATATGGCTACACCTTC.

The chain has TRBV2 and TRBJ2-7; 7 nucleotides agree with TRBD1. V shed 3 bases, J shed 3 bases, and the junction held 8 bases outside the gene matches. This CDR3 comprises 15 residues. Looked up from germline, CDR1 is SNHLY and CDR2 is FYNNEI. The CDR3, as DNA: TGTGCCAGCAGTGACGGTCCAGGGGGTTTCTACGAGCAGTACTTC. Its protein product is CASSDGPGGFYEQYF.

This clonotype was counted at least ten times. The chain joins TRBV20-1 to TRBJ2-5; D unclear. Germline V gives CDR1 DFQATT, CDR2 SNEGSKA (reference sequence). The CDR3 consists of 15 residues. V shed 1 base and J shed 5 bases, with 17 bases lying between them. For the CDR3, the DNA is TGCAGTGCTAGAGCTGTGGTTGAACAGTTGGAGACCCAGTACTTC. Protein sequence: CSARAVVEQLETQYF.

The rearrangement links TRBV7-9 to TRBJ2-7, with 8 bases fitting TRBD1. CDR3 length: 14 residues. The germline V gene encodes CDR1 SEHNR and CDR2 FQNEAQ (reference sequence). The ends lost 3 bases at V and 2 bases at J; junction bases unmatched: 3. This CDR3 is CASSLRTGTYEQYF. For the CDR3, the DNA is TGTGCCAGCAGCTTGCGGACAGGGACCTACGAGCAGTACTTC.

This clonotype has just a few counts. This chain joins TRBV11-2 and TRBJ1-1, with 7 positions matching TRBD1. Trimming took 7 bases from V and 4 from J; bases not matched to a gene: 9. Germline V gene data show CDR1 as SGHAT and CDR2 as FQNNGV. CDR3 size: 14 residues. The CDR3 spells CASTLTGRATEAFF. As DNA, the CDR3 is TGTGCCAGCACGTTGACAGGGAGGGCCACTGAAGCTTTCTTT.

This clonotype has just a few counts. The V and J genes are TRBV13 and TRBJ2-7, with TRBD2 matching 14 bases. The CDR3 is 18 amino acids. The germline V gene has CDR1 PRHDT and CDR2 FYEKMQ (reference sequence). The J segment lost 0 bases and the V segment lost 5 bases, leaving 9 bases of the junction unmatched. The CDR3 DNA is TGTGCCAGCAGCCGATATGGGACTAGCGGGGGAAGCTCCTACGAGCAGTACGTC. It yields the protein CASSRYGTSGGSSYEQYV.

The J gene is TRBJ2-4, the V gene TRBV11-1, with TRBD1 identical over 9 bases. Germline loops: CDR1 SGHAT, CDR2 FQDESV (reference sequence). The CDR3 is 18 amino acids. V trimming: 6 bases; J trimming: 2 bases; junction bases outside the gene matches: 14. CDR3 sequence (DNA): TGTGCCAGCAGTTCCAGTTCGGGGGACAGGGAGTCCAAAAACATTCAGTACTTC. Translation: CASSSSSGDRESKNIQYF.